The T cell receptor beta chain described here comes from a study of patients with pleural tuberculosis. Trimming removed 0 bases from V and 5 bases from J, with 13 bases in between. This CDR3 is 14 amino acids long. In germline, CDR1 is SQVTM, CDR2 ANQGSEA. TCRdb used MiXCR to reprocess the reads, holding one entry per CDR3 protein. The table has around 49,000 distinct CDR3 sequences, less than 8% seen once. This receptor was identified in a human donor with pleural tuberculosis. The chain couples TRBV29-1 to TRBJ1-2; tentatively, D is TRBD1 (5 bases). The CDR3 coding sequence is TGCAGCGTTGAAGATTGGGGGGGACCATATGGCTACACCTTC. This codes for CSVEDWGGPYGYTF.